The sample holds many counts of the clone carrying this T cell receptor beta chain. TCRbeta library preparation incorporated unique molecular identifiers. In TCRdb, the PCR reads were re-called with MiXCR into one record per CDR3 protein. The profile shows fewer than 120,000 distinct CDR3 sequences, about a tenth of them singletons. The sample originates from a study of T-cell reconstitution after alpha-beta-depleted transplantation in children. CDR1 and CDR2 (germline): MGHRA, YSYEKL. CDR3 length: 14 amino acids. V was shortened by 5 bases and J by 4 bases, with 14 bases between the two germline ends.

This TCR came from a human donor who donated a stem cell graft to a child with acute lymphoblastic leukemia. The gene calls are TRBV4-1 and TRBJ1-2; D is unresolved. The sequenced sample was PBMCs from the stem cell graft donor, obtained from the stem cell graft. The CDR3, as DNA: TGCGCCAGCAGCACGCTGCCAACCCTCTATGGCTACACCTTC. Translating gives CASSTLPTLYGYTF.